This entry lists 18 T cell receptor beta chains sequenced from one sample in a study of shared clonotypes between healthy human individuals. Naive-designated CD8 cells lacked CD45RO, were positively enriched for CCR7, and omitted terminally differentiated effector memory CD45RA+ cells. Some clones are missing from TCRdb's copy, which holds only in-frame ones; the method was immunoSEQ multiplex PCR. The sample holds approximately 2,200,000 clones, about 93% seen once. Sequenced input: naive CD8+ T cells from PBMCs. These receptors were taken from a man between 18 and 29 years old in good health. Some clones in this sample may be carry-over from other donors' samples.

This chain connects TRBV7-9 to TRBJ2-7; D might be TRBD2 (6 bases). The CDR3 runs to 16 residues. Looked up from germline, CDR1 is SEHNR and CDR2 is FQNEAQ (reference sequence). Trimming pared 5 bases from V and 5 bases from J, leaving 22 bases between. The CDR3 bases are TGTGCCAGCAGCCCCGCGGGAACGGGGCTTGGCCACGAGCAGTACTTC. Protein product: CASSPAGTGLGHEQYF.

The chain employs TRBV19 and TRBJ2-2, with 12 bases identical to TRBD1. The CDR3 contains 15 residues. The germline V gene encodes CDR1 LNHDA and CDR2 SQIVND (reference sequence). With V trimmed by 5 bases and J by 9 bases, 7 bases remained unmatched. The CDR3 protein is CASSGRDRGPRELFF. The CDR3 nucleotides are TGTGCCAGTAGTGGACGGGACAGGGGGCCCCGGGAGCTGTTTTTT.

The chain couples TRBV28 to TRBJ1-5; 8 nucleotides agree with TRBD1. Unmatched junction bases numbered 6, after V lost 1 base and J lost 7 bases. Germline CDR1 reads MDHEN; CDR2 reads SYDVKM. The CDR3 sequence is 15 residues long. For the CDR3, the DNA is TGTGCCAGCAGTTTATCGGCAGGGGGCGCCCAGCCCCAGCATTTT. This translates into CASSLSAGGAQPQHF.

This chain connects TRBV11-1 to TRBJ2-7; 9 nucleotides match TRBD1. Losses at the gene ends were 2 bases for V and 3 bases for J; bases not matched to a gene: 5. CDR1 is SGHAT and CDR2 is FQDESV in the germline V gene (reference sequence). The CDR3 length is 15 residues. This chain's CDR3 is CASSLLTGGHYEQYF. The DNA for the CDR3 is TGTGCCAGCAGCTTATTGACAGGGGGTCACTACGAGCAGTACTTC.

The chain combines TRBV7-9 with TRBJ2-5, with D hard to call. The CDR3 is 15 amino acids. The V and J ends lost 6 bases and 0 bases respectively, with 14 bases between them. Germline values: CDR1 SEHNR, CDR2 FQNEAQ (reference sequence). The CDR3 nucleotides read TGTGCCAGCAGTCGGTCTTCTCTGTACCAAGAGACCCAGTACTTC. Translation gives CASSRSSLYQETQYF.

The V gene is TRBV28, the J gene TRBJ2-2, with 7 bases aligning to TRBD2. V dropped 7 bases and J dropped 3; count of bases not matched to a gene: 11. Germline assignment: CDR1 MDHEN and CDR2 SYDVKM. The CDR3 has 16 residues. This CDR3 reads CASITSGREHTGELFF. The CDR3 DNA sequence: TGTGCCAGCATTACATCCGGGCGGGAGCACACCGGGGAGCTGTTTTTT. Full variable domain (remainder filled in from reference TRBV28 and TRBJ2-2): DVKVTQSSRYLVKRTGEKVFLECVQDMDHENMFWYRQDPGLGLRLIYFSYDVKMKEKGDIPEGYSVSREKKERFSLILESASTNQTSMYLCASITSGREHTGELFFGEGSRLTVL.

J is TRBJ2-6 and V is TRBV6-5, with a weak D call TRBD2 (6 bases). The CDR3 has 16 residues. Germline V gene data show CDR1 as MNHEY and CDR2 as SVGAGI. V was pared by 3 bases and J by 2 bases, with 11 bases between. CDR3 sequence (DNA): TGTGCCAGCAGTTATCGGGAGTTTGCTGGGGCCAACGTCCTGACTTTC. This codes for CASSYREFAGANVLTF.

The gene calls are TRBV18 and TRBJ2-3; D not resolved. This CDR3 has 15 amino acids. Germline-derived CDR1 and CDR2 are KGHSH and LQKENI. The V end lost 1 base, the J end lost 1 base, and 9 bases lay between the germline ends. For the CDR3, the DNA is TGTGCCAGCTCACCACGCCGGGTAGGCACAGATACGCAGTATTTT. This gives the protein CASSPRRVGTDTQYF.

The chain employs TRBV27 and TRBJ1-1; D is uncertain. Trimming took 2 bases from V and 2 from J, leaving 15 bases between them. In germline, CDR1 is MNHEY, CDR2 SMNVEV (reference sequence). The CDR3 runs to 16 residues. The CDR3, as DNA: TGTGCCAGCAGTTTAATCGCCGGGTTGGGAAACACTGAAGCTTTCTTT. Amino acid sequence: CASSLIAGLGNTEAFF.

Turning to this clone: Other DNA sequences from this sample encode an identical CDR3 as well. The chain is built from TRBV29-1 and TRBJ2-7; TRBD2 aligns across 9 bases. Germline trimming cut 4 bases from V and 2 bases from J; bases unmatched to any gene: 3. The CDR3 loop spans 13 amino acids. CDR1 is SQVTM, CDR2 ANQGSEA, per germline. This CDR3 is CSVVTSGTYEQYF. The CDR3 coding sequence is TGCAGCGTTGTGACTAGCGGAACCTACGAGCAGTACTTC.

This clone was detected only once. The genes are TRBV7-8 and TRBJ1-5; D is possibly TRBD1 (5 bases). The germline V gene has CDR1 SGHVS and CDR2 FQNEAQ. V shed 4 bases and J shed 4 bases, with 29 bases lying between them. CDR3 size: 20 residues. The CDR3 loop reads CASSSTPVEGIGVANQPQHF. In nucleotides, the CDR3 is TGTGCCAGCAGCTCAACCCCTGTGGAGGGGATTGGGGTAGCAAATCAGCCCCAGCATTTT.

CDR3 nucleotide sequence: TGCGCCAGCAGTCAACCCCCCCAGGGATGGTTCACTGAAGCTTTCTTT. Its translation: CASSQPPQGWFTEAFF. This sequence joins TRBV23-1 and TRBJ1-1, with D maybe TRBD1 (5 bases). TRBV23-1 is recorded as an ORF, its role being uncertain. The CDR3 loop spans 16 amino acids. V gave up 2 bases and J gave up 4 bases, with 17 bases separating them.

This chain joins TRBV4-3 and TRBJ1-1; no definite D call. CDR3 length: 13 residues. Germline CDR1 is LGHNA and CDR2 is YSLEER. Between the trimmed V and J ends, which lost 4 bases and 8 bases, there was a span of 14 bases. CDR3 coding DNA: TGCGCCAGCAGCCCCCTCCTGCGGCAGGAAGCTTTCTTT. Amino acid sequence: CASSPLLRQEAFF.

This clone appeared once. The chain employs TRBV6-5 and TRBJ2-7; 10 bases are shared with TRBD1. The CDR3 contains 16 residues. In germline, CDR1 is MNHEY, CDR2 SVGAGI. Losses at the gene ends were 2 bases for V and 7 bases for J; bases not matched to a gene: 11. The CDR3: CASSYATDRGLGEQYF. As DNA, the CDR3 is TGTGCCAGCAGTTACGCAACCGACAGGGGGCTGGGGGAGCAGTACTTC.

The chain employs TRBV7-3 and TRBJ2-2; D gene uncertain. The V gene's germline CDR1 is SGHTA and CDR2 FQGTGA. CDR3 length: 14 amino acids. V dropped 2 bases and J dropped 6 bases, with 10 bases sitting between them. CDR3 region: CASSLSHRSGELFF. The CDR3 DNA is TGTGCCAGCAGCTTATCCCACCGGTCCGGGGAGCTGTTTTTT.

The rearrangement uses TRBV19 and TRBJ1-1, with D hard to call. This CDR3 contains 14 residues. Germline V lookup: CDR1 LNHDA, CDR2 SQIVND (reference sequence). The V end was cut by 7 bases, the J end by 0 bases, with 12 bases between. The CDR3 is CASNSGLMNTEAFF. The CDR3 DNA reads TGTGCCAGTAACTCAGGCTTGATGAACACTGAAGCTTTCTTT.

CDR3 residues: CATTISGGTDTQYF. Here the CDR3 DNA reads TGTGCCACCACCATTAGCGGAGGCACAGATACGCAGTATTTT. The chain has TRBV15 and TRBJ2-3; D possibly corresponds to TRBD2 (6 bases). CDR3 length equals 14 residues. Germline V CDR1 and CDR2: LNHNV, YYDKDF (reference sequence). Trimming removed 7 bases from V and 1 base from J, with 12 bases in between.

This clone was detected once. The rearrangement uses TRBV29-1 and TRBJ2-3, with 9 bases identical to TRBD1. Germline V lookup: CDR1 SQVTM, CDR2 ANQGSEA. After removal of 7 bases from V and 5 bases from J, the junction contained 7 bases not matched to a gene. The CDR3 totals 13 residues. The CDR3 DNA reads TGCAGCGGAACAGGGGGCCGGGGAGATACGCAGTATTTT. Translating gives CSGTGGRGDTQYF.